The 17 T cell receptor beta chains listed next were all sequenced from one sample in a study of graft-versus-host responses after intestinal transplantation. These receptors' targets are unknown. Some clones are missing from TCRdb's copy, which holds only in-frame ones; the method was immunoSEQ multiplex PCR. Of 100,000 or so clones in the sample, about 93% are singletons; the top ten hold more than 0.15%. The specimen comprised unstimulated CD4+ T cells sorted from spleen or lymph node cells, sampled before intestinal transplant. The receptors were gathered from a human donor who received an intestinal transplant.

This chain links TRBV4-3 with TRBJ2-5, with 11 bases fitting TRBD2. The CDR3 runs 17 residues. Per germline, CDR1 LGHNA and CDR2 YSLEER. After removal of 0 bases from V and 5 bases from J, the junction contained 8 bases not matched to a gene. CDR3 in amino acids: CASSQEFGLAGGETQYF. The CDR3 DNA reads TGCGCCAGCAGCCAAGAATTCGGCTTAGCGGGGGGGGAGACCCAGTACTTC.

This sequence joins TRBV5-1 and TRBJ1-2; a possible D gene is TRBD1 (5 bases). The germline V gene has CDR1 SGHRS and CDR2 YFSETQ. Between the trimmed V and J ends, which lost 0 bases and 8 bases, there was a span of 8 bases. The CDR3 contains 12 residues. The CDR3 DNA reads TGCGCCAGCAGCTTGGGGGGGGAAGGCTACACCTTC. Its protein is CASSLGGEGYTF.

The chain employs TRBV6-1 and TRBJ2-5; weak D call: TRBD2 (6 bases). Looked up from germline, CDR1 is MNHNS and CDR2 is SASEGT. The V gene lost 8 bases and the J gene lost 2 bases, with 12 bases spanning the gap. The CDR3 is 13 residues long. The CDR3 is CASLRDWQETQYF. Written as DNA, the CDR3 is TGTGCCAGCCTACGGGACTGGCAAGAGACCCAGTACTTC.

Notes on this clone: The CDR3 end shows no conserved phenylalanine or tryptophan, and so a read error is likely. The CDR3 region is CASGLVRFELISPLHL. CDR3 DNA sequence: TGTGCTAGTGGTTTGGTACGGTTCGAGCTAATTTCACCCCTCCACCTT. The chain is built from TRBV12-5 and TRBJ1-6; D unresolved. Germline V gene lookup returns CDR1 LGHNT and CDR2 FRNRAP. CDR3 length: 16 residues. Between the trimmed V and J ends, which lost 0 bases and 9 bases, there was a span of 15 bases.

The chain joins TRBV15 to TRBJ1-4; D not certain. The ends were cut back, 1 base at V and 8 bases at J, with 14 bases in the middle. Germline CDR1 LNHNV, CDR2 YYDKDF (reference sequence). This CDR3 region has 15 residues. The CDR3 here is CATSRVVRGSEKLFF. CDR3 nucleotides: TGTGCCACCAGCAGAGTTGTGCGGGGATCAGAAAAACTGTTTTTT.

The J gene is TRBJ1-1, the V gene TRBV18; possibly TRBD1 for D (5 bases). The V gene lost 3 bases and the J gene lost 1 base, with 6 bases spanning the gap. This CDR3 has 13 amino acids. Germline V gene sequence: CDR1 KGHSH, CDR2 LQKENI. For the CDR3, the DNA is TGTGCCAGCTCACCCCAGGGGAACACTGAAGCTTTCTTT. Encoded protein: CASSPQGNTEAFF.

The genes are TRBV11-2 and TRBJ1-6; D may be TRBD1 (5 bases). Germline lookup yields CDR1 SGHAT and CDR2 FQNNGV. The germline V and J ends were trimmed by 3 bases and 6 bases, with 18 bases remaining between them. This CDR3 region has 17 residues. CDR3 nucleotides: TGTGCCAGCAGCTTTCGGCAGGGCGGTTGGGGTAATTCACCCCTCCACTTT. Translation gives CASSFRQGGWGNSPLHF.

The V gene is TRBV5-1, the J gene TRBJ2-3, with 8 bases fitting TRBD1. CDR1 is SGHRS and CDR2 is YFSETQ in the germline V gene. The ends lost 0 bases at V and 1 base at J; junction bases unmatched: 10. This CDR3 region has 18 residues. The CDR3: CASSLDLRGPRGTDTQYF. The CDR3 DNA reads TGCGCCAGCAGCTTGGACCTCAGGGGGCCGCGGGGCACAGATACGCAGTATTTT. The entire variable domain, with the rest obtained from reference TRBV5-1 and TRBJ2-3, is as follows: KAGVTQTPRYLIKTRGQQVTLSCSPISGHRSVSWYQQTPGQGLQFLFEYFSETQRNKGNFPGRFSGRQFSNSRSEMNVSTLELGDSALYLCASSLDLRGPRGTDTQYFGPGTRLTVL.

This clone has more than one count but fewer than ten. V is TRBV6-5 and J is TRBJ2-5, with D maybe TRBD1 (5 bases). The CDR3 totals 13 residues. V was clipped by 4 bases and J by 5 bases, with 11 bases between them. In germline, CDR1 is MNHEY, CDR2 SVGAGI. DNA of the CDR3: TGTGCCAGCAGTTGGGGCATGGGGGAGACCCAGTACTTC. Its translation: CASSWGMGETQYF.

A single count supports this clone. V gene TRBV4-1 combines with J gene TRBJ2-5; TRBD1 agrees at 9 bases. This CDR3 comprises 15 residues. The V and J ends lost 4 bases and 5 bases, in that order; junction bases with no gene match: 8. Germline CDR1 and CDR2: MGHRA and YSYEKL. CDR3 in amino acids: CASSPPTGGRETQYF. The CDR3 DNA reads as TGCGCCAGCAGCCCTCCCACAGGGGGCAGGGAGACCCAGTACTTC.

V gene TRBV28 combines with J gene TRBJ1-1; D remains unclear. V lost 7 bases, J lost 0 bases, and 12 bases lay in between. CDR3 length: 14 residues. Germline V gives CDR1 MDHEN, CDR2 SYDVKM. CDR3 nucleotides: TGTGCCAGCACCTTGTGGCAGATGAACACTGAAGCTTTCTTT. Protein product: CASTLWQMNTEAFF.

The J gene is TRBJ1-3, the V gene TRBV6-4; D not certain. The CDR3 totals 19 residues. Germline V gives CDR1 MRHNA, CDR2 SNTAGT. The V and J ends lost 0 bases and 4 bases respectively, with 22 bases between them. CDR3 DNA sequence: TGTGCCAGCAGTGACTCGATGAGAAGTCCGAGACTGCCGGGAAACACCATATATTTT. Its protein product is CASSDSMRSPRLPGNTIYF.

The chain uses TRBV5-6 and TRBJ1-1; D is undetermined. This CDR3 spans 14 amino acids. V shed 0 bases and J shed 10 bases, with 16 bases lying between them. CDR1 SGHDT and CDR2 YYEEEE come from the germline V gene. The CDR3 here is CASSLDGRARGAFF. As DNA, the CDR3 is TGTGCCAGCAGCTTGGATGGCCGCGCCCGAGGAGCTTTCTTT.

This sequence joins TRBV2 and TRBJ2-5; D not resolved. Gene TRBJ2-7 matches the end of the DNA better, so the J call may be wrong. CDR3 length: 16 amino acids. CDR1 and CDR2 from the germline V gene are SNHLY and FYNNEI. The CDR3 loop is CASSEARGSVRYEQYF. The CDR3 DNA sequence: TGTGCCAGCAGTGAAGCCAGAGGTTCAGTTCGGTACGAGCAGTACTTC.

CDR3 nucleotide sequence: TGCAGTGCTAGTCGGACACGTGGCTACACCTTC. Translated: CSASRTRGYTF. The chain recombines TRBV20-1 with TRBJ1-2, with D maybe TRBD1 (5 bases). The CDR3 totals 11 residues. V was cut by 3 bases and J by 7 bases, with 9 bases left in between. CDR1 is DFQATT and CDR2 is SNEGSKA in the germline V gene (reference sequence).

V and J are TRBV18 and TRBJ2-7; D might be TRBD2 (6 bases). The germline V and J ends were trimmed by 0 bases and 5 bases, with 14 bases remaining between them. The V gene's germline CDR1 is KGHSH and CDR2 LQKENI. This CDR3 has 15 residues. DNA of the CDR3: TGTGCCAGCTCACCACCGGGACTGTTATTGCACGAGCAGTACTTC. Translation gives CASSPPGLLLHEQYF.

The chain links TRBV6-5 to TRBJ2-4; no reliable D call. The CDR3 is 13 residues long. The germline V gene encodes CDR1 MNHEY and CDR2 SVGAGI. V shed 6 bases and J shed 0 bases, with 6 bases lying between them. CDR3 residues: CASRSLAKNIQYF. For the CDR3, the DNA is TGTGCCAGCAGGTCTCTAGCCAAAAACATTCAGTACTTC.